Each of the 22 T cell receptor beta chains below was sequenced from the same sample in a study of blood T cell repertoires in COVID-19 (dated by TCRdb to about 2020). Receptors were amplified or captured by the immunoSEQ multiplex PCR assay. What TCRdb holds here is the immuneACCESS table cut down to in-frame rearrangements. Part of the clones is not present; checked against another copy, under half of the missing clones reflect an unresolved V gene, and the others are unexplained. The sample table records about 220,000 clones; 65% to 90% of these occur just once. Of the sample, roughly 2.2% is held by the ten largest clones. The specimen was peripheral blood. Receptors were obtained from an older woman with COVID-19, enrolled during active disease.

J is TRBJ1-6 and V is TRBV14; 8 nucleotides agree with TRBD1. V dropped 4 bases and J dropped 4; count of bases not matched to a gene: 12. The CDR3 sequence is 18 residues long. Per the germline V gene, CDR1 is SGHDN and CDR2 is FVKESK. CDR3: CASSPRTQGASYNSPLHF. The CDR3 DNA reads TGTGCCAGCAGCCCTAGAACTCAGGGGGCCTCTTATAATTCACCCCTCCACTTT.

A single count supports this clone. This chain uses TRBV2 with TRBJ1-4; TRBD1 matches 9 bases. CDR3 length: 15 residues. V was clipped by 6 bases and J by 4 bases; unmatched bases: 6. The germline V gene has CDR1 SNHLY and CDR2 FYNNEI. The CDR3 loop reads CASSRDRVGNEKLFF. The DNA for the CDR3 is TGTGCCAGCAGCCGGGACAGGGTTGGTAATGAAAAACTGTTTTTT.

There are many counts of this clone. V usage is TRBV14 and J usage is TRBJ1-2, with 8 bases identical to TRBD1. The CDR3 runs to 17 residues. With V trimmed by 4 bases and J by 6 bases, 16 bases remained unmatched. The germline V gene encodes CDR1 SGHDN and CDR2 FVKESK. CDR3 protein: CASSPWTGPGNLHGYTF. CDR3 DNA sequence: TGTGCCAGCAGCCCTTGGACAGGGCCCGGTAACTTGCATGGCTACACCTTC.

V usage is TRBV27 and J usage is TRBJ2-3; 10 nucleotides align to TRBD2. Trimming took 0 bases from V and 9 from J; bases not matched to a gene: 12. The length of the CDR3 is 17 residues. Germline CDR1 and CDR2: MNHEY and SMNVEV (reference sequence). The CDR3: CASSLSSTSGNLGTQYF. The CDR3 region has the DNA TGTGCCAGCAGTTTATCGTCCACTAGCGGGAATTTGGGAACGCAGTATTTT.

This rearrangement joins TRBV5-4 to TRBJ1-6; 7 bases are shared with TRBD1. Per germline, CDR1 SGHNT and CDR2 YYREEE (reference sequence). Losses at the gene ends were 2 bases for V and 5 bases for J; bases not matched to a gene: 4. This CDR3 contains 15 residues. The CDR3, as DNA: TGTGCCAGCAGCTTCGGAGGGACAGATAATTCACCCCTCCACTTT. Translating gives CASSFGGTDNSPLHF.

The chain has TRBV6-6 and TRBJ1-3; 7 bases map to TRBD1. The length of the CDR3 is 14 residues. Germline loops: CDR1 MNHNY, CDR2 SVGAGI (reference sequence). V shed 7 bases and J 0 bases; nucleotides not matched to a gene: 3. CDR3 DNA sequence: TGTGCCAGCATACAGGGGAACTCTGGAAACACCATATATTTT. Translation: CASIQGNSGNTIYF.

The chain combines TRBV5-5 with TRBJ1-4, with 8 bases matching TRBD1. In germline, CDR1 is SGHKS, CDR2 YYEKEE (reference sequence). Trimming cost V 4 bases and J 4 bases; bases outside gene matches: 3. This CDR3 has 14 residues. The CDR3 reads CASSTGQDNEKLFF. The CDR3 nucleotides read TGTGCCAGCAGCACGGGACAGGATAATGAAAAACTGTTTTTT.

The CDR3 here is CATNRAFNEKLFF. The CDR3 nucleotides read TGTGCCACGAACAGGGCTTTTAATGAAAAACTGTTTTTT. J is TRBJ1-4 and V is TRBV6-5; D might be TRBD1 (6 bases). Germline CDR1 MNHEY, CDR2 SVGAGI. The CDR3 runs 13 residues. V lost 10 bases to trimming and J lost 4 bases, with 13 bases between them.

A single count supports this clone. The rearrangement uses TRBV9 and TRBJ1-1; D is ambiguous. Germline lookup yields CDR1 SGDLS and CDR2 YYNGEE. This CDR3 has 14 amino acids. Trimming removed 0 bases from V and 8 bases from J, with 14 bases in between. The CDR3 loop is CASSVVHGGVEAFF. The CDR3 DNA reads TGTGCCAGCAGCGTAGTACACGGAGGCGTAGAAGCTTTCTTT. The whole variable domain, remainder taken from reference TRBV9 and TRBJ1-1, is DSGVTQTPKHLITATGQRVTLRCSPRSGDLSVYWYQQSLDQGLQFLIQYYNGEERAKGNILERFSAQQFPDLHSELNLSSLELGDSALYFCASSVVHGGVEAFFGQGTRLTVV.

The rearrangement links TRBV19 to TRBJ2-5; no reliable D call. Trimming removed 8 bases from V and 5 bases from J, with 12 bases in between. This CDR3 has 12 amino acids. Germline CDR1 reads LNHDA; CDR2 reads SQIVND (reference sequence). The CDR3 coding sequence is TGTGCCAGTCACGGTCAAACTGAGACCCAGTACTTC. This sequence encodes CASHGQTETQYF.

This rearrangement joins TRBV9 to TRBJ2-2; a weak D match, TRBD1 (5 bases). This CDR3 comprises 15 residues. V was trimmed by 0 bases and J by 3 bases, leaving 9 bases between them. Germline values: CDR1 SGDLS, CDR2 YYNGEE. The CDR3 loop reads CASSVAIGDTGELFF. In nucleotides, the CDR3 is TGTGCCAGCAGCGTAGCTATAGGGGACACCGGGGAGCTGTTTTTT.

V is TRBV9 and J is TRBJ1-1; TRBD1 might be the D (6 bases). The CDR3 extends over 16 amino acids. Per germline, CDR1 SGDLS and CDR2 YYNGEE. With 0 bases removed from V and 1 base from J, the gap between germline ends came to 13 bases. CDR3 in DNA: TGTGCCAGCAGCGTAGTCGCTATAGGGGGGAACACTGAAGCTTTCTTT. Residues: CASSVVAIGGNTEAFF.

CDR3 nucleotide sequence: TGTGCCTGGAGCTGGACACCTCTAGGTACGCTCTACGAGCAGTACTTC. It codes for CAWSWTPLGTLYEQYF. The chain recombines TRBV30 with TRBJ2-7, with a possible D match to TRBD1 (5 bases). The CDR3 is made up of 16 amino acids. Trimming left V 3 bases short and J 3 bases short, with 21 bases between. The germline CDR1 and CDR2 sequences are GTSNPN and SVGIG (reference sequence).

In DNA form, the CDR3 reads TGTGCCAGCAGCTTAGGACGGACAGGAATGAACACTGAAGCTTTCTTT. Its translation: CASSLGRTGMNTEAFF. The rearrangement joins TRBV7-9 to TRBJ1-1; 7 bases match TRBD1. Germline CDR1 SEHNR, CDR2 FQNEAQ (reference sequence). This CDR3 spans 16 amino acids. J lost 0 bases, V lost 1 base, and 5 bases had no gene match.

J is TRBJ1-2 and V is TRBV11-1, with 7 bases that match TRBD1. Germline V gene lookup returns CDR1 SGHAT and CDR2 FQDESV (reference sequence). This CDR3 contains 14 residues. With V trimmed by 2 bases and J by 4 bases, 4 bases remained unmatched. The CDR3 is CASSLKGQTYGYTF. In DNA, the CDR3 is TGTGCCAGCAGCTTAAAGGGACAGACCTATGGCTACACCTTC. The full variable domain, completed using reference TRBV11-1 and TRBJ1-2, is EAEVAQSPRYKITEKSQAVAFWCDPISGHATLYWYRQILGQGPELLVQFQDESVVDDSQLPKDRFSAERLKGVDSTLKIQPAELGDSAMYLCASSLKGQTYGYTFGSGTRLTVV.

J is TRBJ1-2 and V is TRBV30; D call uncertain. Trimming shortened V by 4 bases and J by 3 bases, and 9 bases separated the two germline ends. The CDR3 has 12 amino acids. Germline values: CDR1 GTSNPN, CDR2 SVGIG (reference sequence). Written as DNA, the CDR3 is TGTGCCTGGAAGACGGGTGACTATGGCTACACCTTC. Its translation is CAWKTGDYGYTF.

Points on this clone: Germline and junction disagree at one end, which may indicate a read error. The chain joins TRBV7-7 to TRBJ2-5, with a possible D match to TRBD2 (6 bases). The CDR3 has 14 amino acids. The germline gives CDR1 SSHAT, CDR2 FNYEAQ (reference sequence). CDR3 nucleotides: TGTGCTAGCAGCTTGGGAGGAAACCAAGAGACCCAGTACTTC. Translated, it gives CASSLGGNQETQYF.

The rearrangement links TRBV14 to TRBJ2-1; 9 bases are a match to TRBD2. This CDR3 is built from 17 residues. Germline lookup yields CDR1 SGHDN and CDR2 FVKESK. The J segment lost 4 bases and the V segment lost 0 bases, leaving 7 bases of the junction unmatched. The CDR3 DNA is TGTGCCAGCAGCCAAGATGCGCTAGCGGGACAATACAATGAGCAGTTCTTC. This translates into CASSQDALAGQYNEQFF.

The chain uses TRBV9 and TRBJ1-2, with 10 nucleotides matching TRBD1. Germline V CDR1 and CDR2: SGDLS, YYNGEE. After removal of 4 bases from V and 2 bases from J, the junction contained 2 bases not matched to a gene. CDR3 size: 14 residues. The CDR3 DNA sequence: TGTGCCAGCAGCCCGGGACAGGGGAACTATGGCTACACCTTC. It encodes CASSPGQGNYGYTF.

The gene calls are TRBV9 and TRBJ2-6, with D possibly being TRBD1 (5 bases). CDR3 length equals 15 residues. The germline V gene has CDR1 SGDLS and CDR2 YYNGEE. Trimming stripped 5 bases from V and 0 bases from J, with 9 bases between. The CDR3 protein is CASSRTSSGANVLTF. CDR3 in DNA: TGTGCCAGCAGTCGGACAAGCTCTGGGGCCAACGTCCTGACTTTC.

Comments on this clone: Distinct nucleotide sequences in the sample also encode this CDR3. V gene TRBV20-1 combines with J gene TRBJ1-2, with TRBD1 matching 7 bases. Trimming cost V 3 bases and J 8 bases; bases outside gene matches: 3. The CDR3 loop spans 11 amino acids. In germline, CDR1 is DFQATT, CDR2 SNEGSKA (reference sequence). In DNA form, the CDR3 reads TGCAGTGCTAGGACAGGGAGCGGCTACACCTTC. As protein: CSARTGSGYTF.

The V call is TRBV19, the J call TRBJ1-2, with 7 bases aligning to TRBD1. Germline V lookup: CDR1 LNHDA, CDR2 SQIVND (reference sequence). Trimming removed 4 bases from V and 4 bases from J; junction bases left unmatched: 6. This CDR3 contains 14 residues. In DNA, the CDR3 is TGTGCCAGTAGTACGGGACAGCGACTCTATGGCTACACCTTC. It translates to CASSTGQRLYGYTF.